The sequence of this TCR beta chain was determined in a study of cytotoxic CD8 clonotypes in ibrutinib-treated CLL. Study information: For this cohort, patients were about a dozen relapsed/refractory and over 14 treatment-naive, while fewer than 18 were IGHV unmutated. Study-level results: Clonality went up at ibrutinib response and then declined back toward baseline at progression. Measured clonality at baseline was greater than in age-matched healthy donors and tracked with circulating CD8+ T-cell counts.

With regard to this clone: Its antigen is not known.

Trimming took 1 base from V and 8 from J; bases not matched to a gene: 7. The CDR3 is made up of 16 amino acids. Germline V lookup: CDR1 MNHEY, CDR2 SVGAGI. Using immunoSEQ multiplex PCR, the repertoire was profiled, and TCRdb retains in-frame clones only, with some absent. Among approximately 350,000 clones listed, about 61% were seen once. Genomic DNA for TCR beta libraries, roughly 2.1 micrograms, came from cryopreserved PBMCs. The V gene is TRBV6-5, the J gene TRBJ2-1, with 11 nucleotides matching TRBD2. Sequencing used PBMCs, obtained after 36 months of ibrutinib treatment. The TCR comes from a human donor with chronic lymphocytic leukemia. CDR3: CASSYWLAGGPDEQFF. In nucleotides, the CDR3 is TGTGCCAGCAGTTACTGGTTAGCGGGAGGGCCTGATGAGCAGTTCTTC.